Below, one T cell receptor beta chain is given with its context. What it binds is unknown. This record comes from a study of OX40 agonist ivuxolimab in advanced cancers. Background on the study: Every 2 weeks, patients got intravenous ivuxolimab at one of six dose levels (0.01-10 mg/kg). Study conclusions and caveats: Normalized T-cell clonal expansion was also low in some nonresponders. At 0.1 to 3.0 mg/kg, clonal expansion of CD4+ and CD8+ blood T cells had occurred by week 6.

Germline V gene data show CDR1 as SEHNR and CDR2 as FQNEAQ (reference sequence). The germline V and J ends were trimmed by 9 bases and 8 bases, with 19 bases remaining between them. This CDR3 is 13 amino acids long. Baseline was the first blood sampling point, followed by cycle 4 day 1 and cycle 7 day 1. The assay was immunoSEQ multiplex PCR, and TCRdb's table has in-frame clones only and misses some. Altogether tens of thousands of clones are present, roughly 90% being singletons, with the ten largest covering 2% to 2.5%. This sequence was found in an adult with an advanced solid tumor such as melanoma, head and neck, liver or kidney cancer. Specimen: CD4+ or CD8+ T cells sorted from blood, collected in a trial of the OX40 agonist ivuxolimab. The gene calls are TRBV7-9 and TRBJ1-2, with a tentative D call TRBD1 (5 bases). The CDR3 region is CASWGGDPQGYTF. Here the CDR3 DNA reads TGTGCCAGTTGGGGCGGGGACCCCCAGGGCTACACCTTC.